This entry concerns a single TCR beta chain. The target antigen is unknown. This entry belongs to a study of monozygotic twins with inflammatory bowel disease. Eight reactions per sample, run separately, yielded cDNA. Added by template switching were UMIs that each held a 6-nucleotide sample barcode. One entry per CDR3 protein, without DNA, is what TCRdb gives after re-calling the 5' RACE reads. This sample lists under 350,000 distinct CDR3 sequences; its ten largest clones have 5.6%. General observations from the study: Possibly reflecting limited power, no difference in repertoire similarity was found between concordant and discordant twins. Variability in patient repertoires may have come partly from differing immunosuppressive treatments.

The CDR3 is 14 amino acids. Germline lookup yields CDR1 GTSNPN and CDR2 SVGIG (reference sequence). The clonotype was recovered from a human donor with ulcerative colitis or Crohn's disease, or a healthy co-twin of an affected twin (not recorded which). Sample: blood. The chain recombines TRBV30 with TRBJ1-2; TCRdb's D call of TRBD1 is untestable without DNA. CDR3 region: CAWSVGQGRRGYTF.